These T cell receptor beta chains were read from a single sample in a study of cytomegalovirus exposure and HLA in healthy donors. TCRdb's copy holds only in-frame clones and misses some; the assay was immunoSEQ multiplex PCR. This table holds about 130,000 clones, around 70% found once. Sequencing was performed on PBMCs. The origin of the receptors is a man between 40 and 49 years old in good health and CMV-seropositive. Both conserved end residues are part of each CDR3. The size entry is marked missing in some rows and otherwise reads once, few, many or a size class.

v_gene: TRBV10-3; abundance: NA; CDR3aa: CAIRAEQTGGGSPLHF
v_gene: TRBV10-2; abundance: NA; CDR3aa: CASSERSGAGYTF
v_gene: TRBV11-3; abundance: NA; CDR3aa: CASSLSPGQGLNNEQFF
v_gene: TRBV10-2; abundance: NA; CDR3aa: CASRGHGTEAFF
v_gene: TRBV18; abundance: NA; CDR3aa: CASSPLKPSITDTQYF
v_gene: TRBV2; abundance: few; CDR3aa: CASSERGAGGTGGYTF
v_gene: TRBV5-6; abundance: once; CDR3aa: CASSLVAGGQFF
v_gene: TRBV6-5; abundance: NA; CDR3aa: CASSLQPDNEKLFF
v_gene: TRBV4-2; abundance: NA; CDR3aa: CASTNRDSLSYEQYF
v_gene: TRBV7-9; abundance: few; CDR3aa: CASSGTGSQPQHF
v_gene: TRBV7-9; abundance: NA; CDR3aa: CASSSGTSGSTDTQYF
v_gene: TRBV19; abundance: NA; CDR3aa: CASSPGLRAMIVTGYTF
v_gene: TRBV7-9; abundance: NA; CDR3aa: CASSLVGGSSPLHF
v_gene: TRBV12-5; abundance: NA; CDR3aa: CASGFQGENEQFF
v_gene: TRBV7-6; abundance: NA; CDR3aa: CASSLGQGWKAFF
v_gene: TRBV5-1; abundance: NA; CDR3aa: CASGLAGAVEQYF
v_gene: TRBV4-2; abundance: few; CDR3aa: CASSQASREETQYF
v_gene: TRBV19; abundance: NA; CDR3aa: CASSIALGDRQPQHF
v_gene: TRBV6-5; abundance: NA; CDR3aa: CASRPGQGLGGELFF
v_gene: TRBV18; abundance: NA; CDR3aa: CASSQDWTSGPKNIQYF
v_gene: TRBV10-3; abundance: NA; CDR3aa: CAILGGTSEADTQYF
v_gene: TRBV5-1; abundance: NA; CDR3aa: CASRSDRGSETQYF
v_gene: TRBV5-1; abundance: NA; CDR3aa: CASSLVAGTGANYGYTF
v_gene: TRBV4-1; abundance: once; CDR3aa: CAGSNQPGDTQYF
v_gene: TRBV28; abundance: NA; CDR3aa: CASSLRGEAFF
v_gene: TRBV28; abundance: NA; CDR3aa: CASSLTGSSSFPYEQYF
v_gene: TRBV4-1; abundance: NA; CDR3aa: CASSQDSGGGNQPQHF
v_gene: TRBV7-2; abundance: NA; CDR3aa: CASSYLGQGASGELFF
v_gene: TRBV2; abundance: NA; CDR3aa: CASSDRGSGTGELFF